Detailed here is one T cell receptor beta chain. Its antigen remains unknown. This record comes from a study of a mutant IDH1 vaccine in newly diagnosed glioma. Study outcomes and limitations: Patients mounted vaccine-induced immune responses in 93.3% of cases.

Germline V gives CDR1 MRHNA, CDR2 SNTAGT. V shed 3 bases, J shed 1 base, and the junction held 10 bases outside the gene matches. This CDR3 contains 18 residues. Profiling relied on immunoSEQ multiplex PCR, and the TCRdb table lists in-frame clones only, not all of them. Of 65,000 to 70,000 clones in the sample, 80% to 90% are singletons; the top ten hold roughly 2.6%. Time point of the sample: baseline, week 1 (first vaccination visit). The treatment: pre-vaccination baseline after standard-of-care therapy. The clonotype was recovered from a man aged 30-40 years with glioma. J is TRBJ2-1 and V is TRBV6-4; TRBD2 matches 9 bases. Material: PBMCs, obtained from a glioma patient treated with radiotherapy, temozolomide or both. For the CDR3, the DNA is TGTGCCAGCAGTGAAGAGCACGCCCTAGCGGGATCCTACAATGAGCAGTTCTTC. This codes for CASSEEHALAGSYNEQFF.